These 14 T cell receptor beta chains were all obtained from the same sample, sequenced in a study of shared clonotypes between healthy human individuals. Assay: immunoSEQ multiplex PCR; the TCRdb copy retains only in-frame clones and omits some. The table lists some 1 million clones, around four fifths of them singletons. The sample taken for sequencing was memory CD4+ T cells sorted from blood. Subset noted: CD45RA-negative fraction. These receptors all stem from a man aged 18-30 years in good health.

As concerns this clone: The sample carries other DNA sequences with the same CDR3. The chain couples TRBV18 to TRBJ1-5; D is uncertain. The germline V and J ends were trimmed by 3 bases and 4 bases, with 7 bases remaining between them. CDR1 KGHSH and CDR2 LQKENI come from the germline V gene. CDR3 size: 13 residues. The CDR3 here is CASSPDLNQPQHF. CDR3 sequence (DNA): TGTGCCAGCTCACCGGACCTTAATCAGCCCCAGCATTTT.

V and J are TRBV28 and TRBJ2-3; TRBD2 matches 7 bases. The germline CDR1 and CDR2 sequences are MDHEN and SYDVKM. V gave up 3 bases and J gave up 3 bases; unmatched junction bases: 3. The CDR3 length is 14 residues. The CDR3 DNA is TGTGCCAGCAGTTTGGTCGGGAGGACAGATACGCAGTATTTT. It translates to CASSLVGRTDTQYF.

The chain couples TRBV5-1 to TRBJ1-1, with 12 bases lining up with TRBD1. CDR3 length: 18 residues. Germline CDR1 reads SGHRS; CDR2 reads YFSETQ. V lost 4 bases to trimming and J lost 1 base; unmatched junction nucleotides: 11. This CDR3 reads CASSIQGQGARGNTEAFF. DNA for the CDR3: TGCGCCAGCAGCATCCAGGGACAGGGGGCGCGGGGGAACACTGAAGCTTTCTTT.

Here the CDR3 DNA reads TGTGCCAGCAGTCCAGGGGTTCGGGAAGGCTACACCTTC. Its translation: CASSPGVREGYTF. The rearrangement joins TRBV6-6 to TRBJ1-2; weak D call: TRBD1 (6 bases). The ends were cut back, 5 bases at V and 8 bases at J, with 15 bases in the middle. Germline CDR1 MNHNY, CDR2 SVGAGI (reference sequence). The CDR3 length is 13 residues.

The rearrangement uses TRBV6-4 and TRBJ1-1, with a tentative D call TRBD1 (6 bases). The CDR3 is 13 residues long. The germline V gene has CDR1 MRHNA and CDR2 SNTAGT. V was cut by 2 bases and J by 11 bases, with 15 bases left in between. In DNA, the CDR3 is TGTGCCAGCAGTGACCTGGGGGCCGGGGTTGCTTTCTTT. The encoded protein is CASSDLGAGVAFF.

Regarding this clone: Other DNA sequences within the sample encode an identical CDR3. The chain combines TRBV9 with TRBJ2-2; tentative D call: TRBD2 (5 bases). The CDR3 runs 14 residues. Per germline, CDR1 SGDLS and CDR2 YYNGEE. Trimming shortened V by 0 bases and J by 5 bases, and 8 bases separated the two germline ends. DNA of the CDR3: TGTGCCAGCAGCGTAGTTGGCGGGACCGGGGAGCTGTTTTTT. Its translation: CASSVVGGTGELFF.

The V call is TRBV9, the J call TRBJ2-3, with 8 bases identical to TRBD2. The CDR3 is 16 amino acids. The junction had 9 bases not matched to a gene; V was cut back by 3 bases and J by 3 bases. Per the germline V gene, CDR1 is SGDLS and CDR2 is YYNGEE. The CDR3 sequence: CASSGWERESTDTQYF. The CDR3 nucleotides read TGTGCCAGCAGCGGCTGGGAGCGGGAGAGTACAGATACGCAGTATTTT. The variable domain in full, with the rest retrieved from reference TRBV9 and TRBJ2-3, is DSGVTQTPKHLITATGQRVTLRCSPRSGDLSVYWYQQSLDQGLQFLIQYYNGEERAKGNILERFSAQQFPDLHSELNLSSLELGDSALYFCASSGWERESTDTQYFGPGTRLTVL.

This chain links TRBV11-1 with TRBJ2-5; the D is unclear. The CDR3 consists of 13 residues. Germline V gene sequence: CDR1 SGHAT, CDR2 FQDESV (reference sequence). V lost 1 base, J lost 5 bases, and 8 bases lay in between. CDR3 residues: CASSLGAAETQYF. The CDR3 DNA reads TGTGCCAGCAGCTTAGGGGCCGCTGAGACCCAGTACTTC.

The chain combines TRBV5-1 with TRBJ2-3; TRBD1 is a possible D gene (5 bases). The CDR3 spans 15 residues. Germline V lookup: CDR1 SGHRS, CDR2 YFSETQ. The germline V and J ends were trimmed by 1 base and 0 bases, with 9 bases remaining between them. CDR3 in amino acids: CASSLTGRSTDTQYF. The CDR3 nucleotides read TGCGCCAGCAGCTTGACAGGTCGCAGCACAGATACGCAGTATTTT.

With respect to this clone: At the DNA level, this CDR3 is encoded by other sequences in the same sample as well. J is TRBJ1-4 and V is TRBV5-1, with D perhaps matching TRBD1 (5 bases). The CDR3 runs 14 residues. Trimming took 0 bases from V and 2 from J, leaving 5 bases between them. The germline V gene encodes CDR1 SGHRS and CDR2 YFSETQ. Written as DNA, the CDR3 is TGCGCCAGCAGCTTGGGACAGACTAATGAAAAACTGTTTTTT. Amino acids: CASSLGQTNEKLFF.

The V call is TRBV10-1, the J call TRBJ2-3, with 12 bases lining up with TRBD2. CDR1 is WNHNN and CDR2 is SYGVQD in the germline V gene (reference sequence). Trimming took 5 bases from V and 2 from J; bases not matched to a gene: 5. CDR3 length equals 16 residues. As DNA, the CDR3 is TGCGCCAGCAGTTGGACTAGCGGGGTGTCCACAGATACGCAGTATTTT. It encodes CASSWTSGVSTDTQYF.

The gene calls are TRBV5-5 and TRBJ2-2; no reliable D call. Trimming shortened V by 4 bases and J by 0 bases, and 13 bases separated the two germline ends. The germline CDR1 and CDR2 sequences are SGHKS and YYEKEE (reference sequence). This CDR3 is built from 16 residues. For the CDR3, the DNA is TGTGCCAGCAGCCTGGGCATCGTCACGAACACCGGGGAGCTGTTTTTT. Translation gives CASSLGIVTNTGELFF.

This clone turned up a few times. The J gene is TRBJ1-1, the V gene TRBV7-2; D remains ambiguous. In germline, CDR1 is SGHTA, CDR2 FQGNSA. The CDR3 loop spans 14 amino acids. V gave up 10 bases and J gave up 4 bases, with 19 bases separating them. The CDR3 DNA is TGTGCCAAACGGGAGAAGGGAGGTGGCACTGAAGCTTTCTTT. It encodes CAKREKGGGTEAFF. Complete variable domain (other parts from reference TRBV7-2 and TRBJ1-1): GAGVSQSPSNKVTEKGKDVELRCDPISGHTALYWYRQSLGQGLEFLIYFQGNSAPDKSGLPSDRFSAERTGGSVSTLTIQRTQQEDSAVYLCAKREKGGGTEAFFGQGTRLTVV.

The rearrangement links TRBV12-5 to TRBJ2-2, with 7 nucleotides matching TRBD1. Germline values: CDR1 LGHNT, CDR2 FRNRAP. The V gene end was trimmed by 8 bases and the J gene end by 2 bases; junction bases not matched to a gene: 5. The CDR3 covers 14 residues. The CDR3 nucleotides read TGTGCTAGTTCACAGGGGCGCAACACCGGGGAGCTGTTTTTT. It is translated as CASSQGRNTGELFF.